This T cell receptor (beta chain) was identified in a study of blood T cell repertoires in COVID-19. Study information: Italy, Spain and the United States were the sources of the convalescent and acute COVID-19 samples. The analysed material was cDNA or gDNA that came from T cells, B-cell-depleted T cells, or PBMCs.

J gave up 15 bases and V 5 bases, and 13 bases lay outside the gene matches. The CDR3 spans 15 residues. Germline CDR1 and CDR2: MNHEY and SMNVEV (reference sequence). As processed by the authors: Reference gene primer amplification yielded estimated nucleated cell counts. Sequenced by immunoSEQ multiplex PCR; TCRdb stores in-frame clones only, minus some. For V, J and clone size, that table is used; D and trimming come from the DNA. The table includes 250,000 to 350,000 clones, about nine tenths detected once. The clonotype was recovered from a man in his late teens or twenties with active or convalescent COVID-19. V and J are TRBV27 and TRBJ2-1; TRBD2 matches at 13 bases. The sequencing sample was made of peripheral blood. CDR3 sequence reads: CASSPSRTSGSFRFF. The DNA of the CDR3 is TGTGCCAGCAGTCCTTCCCGGACTAGCGGGAGCTTTCGGTTCTTC.